The 16 T cell receptor beta chains below come from one sample, sequenced in a study of blood T cells in healthy people across ages. Primers used in a second PCR of about 6 to 11 cycles were a sample-barcoded 5' primer and a J-beta primer mix. Each CDR3 protein gets one entry after TCRdb re-called the 5' RACE reads with MiXCR. This sample carries 1.5 million to 2 million distinct CDR3 sequences, 30% to 40% of them seen once, and the ten largest clones take under 25%. Sequencing was carried out using blood. The receptors were gathered from a human donor in good health.

This clonotype occurred a few times. V is TRBV27 and J is TRBJ1-5; TRBD1 agrees at 10 bases. The CDR3 extends over 13 amino acids. Germline V gives CDR1 MNHEY, CDR2 SMNVEV (reference sequence). With 9 bases clipped from V and 5 bases from J, the junction kept 4 bases outside the gene matches. CDR3 bases: TGTGCCAGTAGACAGGGGGCCTATCAGCCCCAGCATTTT. Residues: CASRQGAYQPQHF.

J is TRBJ1-2 and V is TRBV11-2; D remains unclear. Trimming pared 2 bases from V and 5 bases from J, leaving 12 bases between. This CDR3 comprises 14 residues. Per germline, CDR1 SGHAT and CDR2 FQNNGV. The CDR3 is CASSLKETWYGYTF. CDR3 sequence (DNA): TGTGCCAGCAGCTTAAAGGAAACGTGGTATGGCTACACCTTC.

This clonotype was counted between two and nine times. This chain links TRBV7-3 with TRBJ2-1; no clear D. V lost 4 bases to trimming and J lost 8 bases, with 12 bases between them. This CDR3 comprises 13 residues. CDR1 and CDR2 (germline): SGHTA, FQGTGA. CDR3 residues: CASSSFGLDEQFF. Written as DNA, the CDR3 is TGTGCCAGCAGCTCATTTGGATTGGATGAGCAGTTCTTC.

This clonotype was seen more than once but under ten times. The chain recombines TRBV7-2 with TRBJ2-3; D possibly corresponds to TRBD2 (6 bases). The CDR3 has 14 amino acids. The ends were cut back, 5 bases at V and 6 bases at J, with 15 bases in the middle. Germline V gene lookup returns CDR1 SGHTA and CDR2 FQGNSA. This chain's CDR3 is CASSPLRGSDTQYF. Written as DNA, the CDR3 is TGTGCCAGCAGCCCCCTGCGGGGTAGCGATACGCAGTATTTT.

The rearrangement links TRBV18 to TRBJ2-1, with D possibly being TRBD1 (8 bases). CDR3 length: 15 amino acids. CDR1 KGHSH and CDR2 LQKENI come from the germline V gene. The V and J ends lost 2 bases and 8 bases respectively, with 16 bases between them. The CDR3, as DNA: TGTGCCAGCTCACCATCAAACAGGGGGGGCGATGAGCAGTTCTTC. Translating gives CASSPSNRGGDEQFF.

This chain joins TRBV7-6 and TRBJ2-2, with 11 nucleotides matching TRBD2. Germline CDR1 SGHVS, CDR2 FNYEAQ. This CDR3 is 20 amino acids long. Germline trimming cut 5 bases from V and 0 bases from J; bases unmatched to any gene: 14. CDR3 in amino acids: CASSAILAGEYNSNTGELFF. CDR3 DNA: TGTGCCAGCAGCGCAATACTAGCGGGGGAATACAATTCGAACACCGGGGAGCTGTTTTTT. Full variable domain (missing parts from reference TRBV7-6 and TRBJ2-2): GAGVSQSPRYKVTKRGQDVALRCDPISGHVSLYWYRQALGQGPEFLTYFNYEAQQDKSGLPNDRFSAERPEGSISTLTIQRTEQRDSAMYRCASSAILAGEYNSNTGELFFGEGSRLTVL.

The chain carries TRBV29-1 and TRBJ2-5; 9 positions agree with TRBD2. The CDR3 spans 13 residues. V dropped 3 bases and J dropped 9; count of bases not matched to a gene: 8. Germline V lookup: CDR1 SQVTM, CDR2 ANQGSEA. The CDR3 nucleotides read TGCAGCGTTGAGCCGACTAGCGGTGCGCCCCAGTACTTC. As protein: CSVEPTSGAPQYF.

This chain uses TRBV10-3 with TRBJ1-1; 8 bases match TRBD1. This CDR3 has 14 residues. Germline assignment: CDR1 ENHRY and CDR2 SYGVKD. Trimming cost V 7 bases and J 0 bases; bases outside gene matches: 4. In nucleotides, the CDR3 is TGTGCCATCACCCGACAGGGGCTGAACACTGAAGCTTTCTTT. Residues: CAITRQGLNTEAFF.

This clonotype showed up just a few times. The rearrangement uses TRBV12-3 or TRBV12-4 and TRBJ2-7, with D possibly matching TRBD2 (5 bases). The V gene lost 6 bases and the J gene lost 6 bases, with 18 bases spanning the gap. This CDR3 has 14 residues. CDR3 DNA sequence: TGTGCCAGCAGCTTCTCGAGGGCGGCTACCGAGCAGTACTTC. This gives the protein CASSFSRAATEQYF.

V usage is TRBV7-2 and J usage is TRBJ1-6; D unclear. CDR3 size: 15 residues. Per the germline V gene, CDR1 is SGHTA and CDR2 is FQGNSA. Trimming pared 11 bases from V and 4 bases from J, leaving 18 bases between. In DNA form, the CDR3 reads TGTGCCTCGACATCTATTATCGGGTATAATTCACCCCTCCACTTT. Translated, it gives CASTSIIGYNSPLHF.

The table lists this clonotype with a count of one. The chain is built from TRBV28 and TRBJ1-1; TRBD1 matches 7 bases. The V and J ends lost 6 bases and 8 bases, in that order; junction bases with no gene match: 15. The CDR3 spans 15 residues. Germline lookup yields CDR1 MDHEN and CDR2 SYDVKM. For the CDR3, the DNA is TGTGCCAGCAGCCGCCCCTGGGGACAGATGACCGAAGCTTTCTTT. Its translation: CASSRPWGQMTEAFF.

The chain recombines TRBV3-1 with TRBJ2-1; 8 positions agree with TRBD2. CDR1 is LGHDT, CDR2 YNNKEL, per germline (reference sequence). The V gene end was trimmed by 4 bases and the J gene end by 7 bases; junction bases not matched to a gene: 9. The CDR3 is 15 amino acids. CDR3 nucleotides: TGTGCCAGCAGCCCGTGGGGTAGCGGGGAGAATGAGCAGTTCTTC. Residues: CASSPWGSGENEQFF.

In this sample, this clonotype turned up a few times. The rearrangement links TRBV6-6 to TRBJ1-2, with 9 nucleotides matching TRBD1. The germline V gene has CDR1 MNHNY and CDR2 SVGAGI (reference sequence). V shed 6 bases, J shed 0 bases, and the junction held 8 bases outside the gene matches. The CDR3 extends over 16 amino acids. CDR3 protein: CASSSDRGGPNYGYTF. The DNA for the CDR3 is TGTGCCAGCAGCTCCGACAGGGGGGGACCTAACTATGGCTACACCTTC.

The chain couples TRBV3-1 to TRBJ2-1; 14 bases fit TRBD2. The germline V gene has CDR1 LGHDT and CDR2 YNNKEL (reference sequence). Trimming at V came to 2 bases and at J to 2 bases, leaving 2 bases not matched to a gene. The CDR3 spans 17 residues. The DNA of the CDR3 is TGTGCCAGCAGCCAATTGACTAGCGGGGGGGCCTACAATGAGCAGTTCTTC. Translation: CASSQLTSGGAYNEQFF.

This clonotype showed up just once. The gene calls are TRBV7-2 and TRBJ2-3; the D is unclear. CDR1 and CDR2 from the germline V gene are SGHTA and FQGNSA. Trimming removed 11 bases at V and 1 base at J, with 13 bases between. The CDR3 spans 13 residues. DNA of the CDR3: TGTGCCGCGGCATTAGGCGGCACAGATACGCAGTATTTT. Its protein is CAAALGGTDTQYF.

The rearrangement uses TRBV7-2 and TRBJ2-5; D unclear. This CDR3 has 14 residues. CDR1 and CDR2 (germline): SGHTA, FQGNSA. Trimming took off 4 bases at V and 0 bases at J, with 9 bases between the two ends. The CDR3: CASSSNGYQETQYF. CDR3 nucleotides: TGTGCCAGCAGCTCGAACGGGTACCAAGAGACCCAGTACTTC.